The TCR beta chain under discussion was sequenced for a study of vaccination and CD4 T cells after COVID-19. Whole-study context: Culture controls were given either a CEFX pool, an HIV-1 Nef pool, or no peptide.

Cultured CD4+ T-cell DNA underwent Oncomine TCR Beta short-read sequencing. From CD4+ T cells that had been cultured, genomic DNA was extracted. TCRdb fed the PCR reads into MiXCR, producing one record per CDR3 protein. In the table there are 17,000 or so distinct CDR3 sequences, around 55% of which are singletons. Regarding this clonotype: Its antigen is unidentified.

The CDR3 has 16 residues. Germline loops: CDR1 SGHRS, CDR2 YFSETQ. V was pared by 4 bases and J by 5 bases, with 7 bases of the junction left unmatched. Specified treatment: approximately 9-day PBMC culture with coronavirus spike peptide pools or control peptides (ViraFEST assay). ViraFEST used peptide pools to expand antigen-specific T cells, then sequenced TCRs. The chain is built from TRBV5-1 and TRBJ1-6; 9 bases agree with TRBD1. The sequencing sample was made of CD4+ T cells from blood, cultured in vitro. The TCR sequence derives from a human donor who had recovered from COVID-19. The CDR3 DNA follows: TGCGCCAGCAGCGCACAGGGGGCAGGAGATAATTCACCCCTCCACTTT. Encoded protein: CASSAQGAGDNSPLHF.